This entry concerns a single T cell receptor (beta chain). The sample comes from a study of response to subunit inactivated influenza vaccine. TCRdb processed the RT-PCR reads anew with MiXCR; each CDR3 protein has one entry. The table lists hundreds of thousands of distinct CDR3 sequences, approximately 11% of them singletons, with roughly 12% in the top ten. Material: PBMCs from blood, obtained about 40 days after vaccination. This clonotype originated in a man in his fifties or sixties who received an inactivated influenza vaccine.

The CDR3: CASSQPTGLNTEAFF. The CDR3 nucleotides are TGTGCCAGCAGCCAACCGACAGGGTTGAACACTGAAGCTTTCTTT. This sequence joins TRBV3-1 and TRBJ1-1; TRBD1 matches at 7 bases. The germline CDR1 and CDR2 sequences are LGHDT and YNNKEL (reference sequence). The length of the CDR3 is 15 residues. Trimming cost V 2 bases and J 0 bases; bases outside gene matches: 3.